This is a list of T cell receptor beta chains from one sample in a study of blood T cell repertoires in COVID-19. Profiling relied on immunoSEQ multiplex PCR, and the TCRdb table lists in-frame clones only, not all of them. The data contain approximately 150,000 clones, less than 90% of them seen just once; the ten biggest clones take up over 2%. The sample was peripheral blood. The receptor source for this set is a human donor with COVID-19, enrolled during active disease. The donor label of this sample is uncertain. Each CDR3 is given without its conserved first and last residue.

j_call: TRBJ2-5; v_call: TRBV4-1; cdr3_aa: ASSQTGGAETQY
j_call: TRBJ2-2; v_call: TRBV5-1; cdr3_aa: ASSLTSGSGTGELF
j_call: TRBJ2-2; v_call: TRBV28; cdr3_aa: ASSPGDRAVGELF
j_call: TRBJ1-4; v_call: TRBV7-9; cdr3_aa: ASSLTGGDEKLF
j_call: TRBJ1-2; v_call: TRBV6-5; cdr3_aa: ASSKGQGSLYGYT
j_call: TRBJ2-3; v_call: TRBV6-5; cdr3_aa: ASSYSKRGLNTQY
j_call: TRBJ2-3; v_call: TRBV7-9; cdr3_aa: ASSSRMGRLYGTQY
j_call: TRBJ2-7; v_call: TRBV3-1/TRBV3-2; cdr3_aa: ASSQGPIRGWEQY
j_call: TRBJ2-5; v_call: TRBV6-2/TRBV6-3; cdr3_aa: ASSVGTSEKETQY
j_call: TRBJ1-2; v_call: TRBV10-2; cdr3_aa: ASSEPTGGNYGYT
j_call: TRBJ2-6; v_call: TRBV7-2; cdr3_aa: ASSINMGGTGANVLT
j_call: TRBJ2-1; v_call: TRBV10-3; cdr3_aa: AISVKETGNEQF
j_call: TRBJ1-4; v_call: TRBV19; cdr3_aa: ASSANRGHDEKLF
j_call: TRBJ2-1; v_call: TRBV6-1; cdr3_aa: ASTGAGNEQF
j_call: TRBJ2-5; v_call: TRBV5-5; cdr3_aa: ASSFKETQY
j_call: TRBJ2-7; v_call: TRBV4-1; cdr3_aa: ASSPRGDTSTYEQY